A selection of T cell receptor beta chains follows, all from one sample in a study of blood T cell repertoires in COVID-19. TCRdb's table, derived via immunoSEQ multiplex PCR, lists solely in-frame clones and lacks some. The sample lists around 440,000 clones; approximately 89% were seen once. The material sequenced was peripheral blood. The receptors stem from a woman in her 50s with COVID-19, enrolled during active disease. The CDR3 runs from the conserved cysteine through the conserved F or W. D genes are given only for firm matches. The size of a clone is reported for some rows only, either as once, few or many, or as a class for expanded clones.

TGCGCCAGCAGCTTGGTCGCCATCGGGGGGGAAGGCTACACCTTC	CASSLVAIGGEGYTF	TRBV5-1	TRBJ1-2	once	-
TGTGCCAGCAGTGTGCCGGGACTAGCGGGGGTTTACGAGCAGTACTTC	CASSVPGLAGVYEQYF	TRBV6-1	TRBJ2-7	-	TRBD2
TGTGCCAGCAGTTTACCCGGGAACTATGGCTACACCTTC	CASSLPGNYGYTF	TRBV28	TRBJ1-2	-	-
TGTGCCAGTAGTCCGACAGGAGGACTTGAAGCTTTCTTT	CASSPTGGLEAFF	TRBV19	TRBJ1-1	-	-
TGTGCCTGGGATGCAACAGGGACAGCTAATGAAAAACTGTTTTTT	CAWDATGTANEKLFF	TRBV30	TRBJ1-4	once	TRBD1
TGTGCCAGCAGCCACGGGGGTATCTACGAGCAGTACTTC	CASSHGGIYEQYF	TRBV3-1/TRBV3-2	TRBJ2-7	-	-
TGTGCCAGCAGTTTAATTCCCGCTAGCTCCTACAATGAGCAGTTCTTC	CASSLIPASSYNEQFF	TRBV27	TRBJ2-1	-	-
TGTGCCAGCATGGCTAGCGCGGCGGATACGCAGTATTTT	CASMASAADTQYF	TRBV9	TRBJ2-3	-	-
TGTGCCAGCAGCTTCTGGGGGGTGGAAGCTTTCTTT	CASSFWGVEAFF	TRBV7-9	TRBJ1-1	-	-
TGTGCCAGCACCAACACTGAGGACTATGGCTACACCTTC	CASTNTEDYGYTF	TRBV11-2	TRBJ1-2	-	-
TGTGCCAGCCGTCCCCGAGGGGAGGGCTATGGCTACACCTTC	CASRPRGEGYGYTF	TRBV28	TRBJ1-2	-	-
TGTGCCAGCAGCTTAGATCTCCTCATTGAGACTGAAGCTTTCTTT	CASSLDLLIETEAFF	TRBV11-2	TRBJ1-1	-	-
TGTGCCAGCAGTCGGTACTCTGGAAACACCATATATTTT	CASSRYSGNTIYF	TRBV6-5	TRBJ1-3	-	-
TGTGCCAGCAGTGAAGCGGGAGGGGCTGAAGCTTTCTTT	CASSEAGGAEAFF	TRBV6-1	TRBJ1-1	-	-
TGTGCCAGTAGTATTGTTGCCAGGGGGTCTGGCTACACCTTC	CASSIVARGSGYTF	TRBV19	TRBJ1-2	-	TRBD1
TGTGCCAGCAGTCCTACAACTAATGAAAAACTGTTTTTT	CASSPTTNEKLFF	TRBV2	TRBJ1-4	-	-
TGTGCCAGTAGTTACCAGGGGGTAAGCAATGAGCAGTTCTTC	CASSYQGVSNEQFF	TRBV19	TRBJ2-1	-	TRBD1
TGTGCCAGCATCCAGGGGGTTGGGTCCTACAATGAGCAGTTCTTC	CASIQGVGSYNEQFF	TRBV2	TRBJ2-1	-	TRBD1
TGTGCCAGCAGTGAAGGGGACAGGGAGGACACCGGGGAGCTGTTTTTT	CASSEGDREDTGELFF	TRBV6-1	TRBJ2-2	-	TRBD1
TGTGCCAGCAGCTCGGGACAGTCAAATGAAAAACTGTTTTTT	CASSSGQSNEKLFF	TRBV9	TRBJ1-4	-	TRBD1
TGTGCCAGCAGCTTAAAACCCAGCTCCTACGAGCAGTACTTC	CASSLKPSSYEQYF	TRBV7-2	TRBJ2-7	-	-
TGTGCCAGCAGCGTAGCGGGAGGGGGCTTATCTGGAAACACCATATATTTT	CASSVAGGGLSGNTIYF	TRBV9	TRBJ1-3	-	TRBD1
TGTGCCAGCAGAACCCGGGGGGACCGCACAGATACGCAGTATTTT	CASRTRGDRTDTQYF	TRBV7-2	TRBJ2-3	-	TRBD2
TGCAGCGTTCACACGGGAACTGAAGCTTTCTTT	CSVHTGTEAFF	TRBV29-1	TRBJ1-1	-	-
TGTGCCAGCAGCTATCTTTACGAGCAGTACTTC	CASSYLYEQYF	TRBV28	TRBJ2-7	-	-
TGCAGCGGCGATTCAGGGTGGGGAGCTTTCTTT	CSGDSGWGAFF	TRBV29-1	TRBJ1-1	-	-
TGTGCCAGCAGTTACTCGATGACAGGGAATCAGCCCCAGCATTTT	CASSYSMTGNQPQHF	TRBV6-6	TRBJ1-5	-	TRBD1
TGTGCCAGCAGTGCGCCGAGAGAGCGGAACACTGAAGCTTTCTTT	CASSAPRERNTEAFF	TRBV6-6	TRBJ1-1	once	-
TGTGCCAGCAGCTTGAGGCAGGCGGGTGGCTACACCTTC	CASSLRQAGGYTF	TRBV5-6	TRBJ1-2	-	-
TGTGCCAGCAGCCCACTTAGCGGGGGGGCTCATGAGCAGTTCTTC	CASSPLSGGAHEQFF	TRBV7-3	TRBJ2-1	-	TRBD2
TGTGCCAGCAGCCCGCGACAGCCCTCGAACACTGAAGCTTTCTTT	CASSPRQPSNTEAFF	TRBV3-1/TRBV3-2	TRBJ1-1	-	-
TGTGCCAGCAGCTTTTCGGGAAGGGGACAGGGTGAAGCTTTCTTT	CASSFSGRGQGEAFF	TRBV7-8	TRBJ1-1	-	TRBD1
TGTGCCAGCAGCTTAAAGGGGGAAAAACTGTTTTTT	CASSLKGEKLFF	TRBV3-1/TRBV3-2	TRBJ1-4	-	-
TGTGCCAGCAGCCAAGGTGGGGGGATGTACGAGCAGTACTTC	CASSQGGGMYEQYF	TRBV5-5	TRBJ2-7	-	-
TGTGCCAGCAGTCCGACGGGGGGGAACACTGAAGCTTTCTTT	CASSPTGGNTEAFF	TRBV2	TRBJ1-1	-	-
TGTGCCAGCACCTTAGGAGAGGAAGCTTTCTTT	CASTLGEEAFF	TRBV6-5	TRBJ1-1	-	-
TGTGCCAGCAGCTTGGAAACACAGGGGGTCAGGGGCTACACCTTC	CASSLETQGVRGYTF	TRBV5-4	TRBJ1-2	-	TRBD1
TGTGCCTGGAGTGGAATCGCGGGAAACACCATATATTTT	CAWSGIAGNTIYF	TRBV30	TRBJ1-3	-	-
TGTGCCAGCAGACCACAGGGGGCGGGCAATCAGCCCCAGCATTTT	CASRPQGAGNQPQHF	TRBV6-5	TRBJ1-5	-	TRBD1
TGTGCCAGCAGCCAAGCTGCCGAAACAGAGCTGTTTTTT	CASSQAAETELFF	TRBV3-1/TRBV3-2	TRBJ2-2	-	-
TGTGCCTGCGTCGCGGCCGGGGCCAACGTCCTGACTTTC	CACVAAGANVLTF	TRBV11-2	TRBJ2-6	-	-
TGTGCCAGCAGTTACAGGGTAACTAATGAAAAACTGTTTTTT	CASSYRVTNEKLFF	TRBV2	TRBJ1-4	-	-
TGCGCCAGCAGTGGGACAGGGCATGTAACTAATGAAAAACTGTTTTTT	CASSGTGHVTNEKLFF	TRBV4-1	TRBJ1-4	-	TRBD1
TGTGCCAGTTCAACGGCGGGCTATGGCTACACCTTC	CASSTAGYGYTF	TRBV6-5	TRBJ1-2	-	-
TGTGCCAGTAGTTTCTACGGGAGCGACACTGAAGCTTTCTTT	CASSFYGSDTEAFF	TRBV19	TRBJ1-1	-	-
TGTGCCAGCAGCTTGGCCCCGGGGTCTGGAAACACCATATATTTT	CASSLAPGSGNTIYF	TRBV5-4	TRBJ1-3	once	-
TGTGCCAGCAGCTTAAGTCCGGGACAGGGAAACCCTCTTGAAAAACTGTTTTTT	CASSLSPGQGNPLEKLFF	TRBV13	TRBJ1-4	-	TRBD1
TGTGCCAGCAGCGGACTAGCGCTCCAAGAGACCCAGTACTTC	CASSGLALQETQYF	TRBV5-6	TRBJ2-5	-	TRBD2
TGTGCCAGCAGTCACCCCCCGGATCAGCCCCAGCATTTT	CASSHPPDQPQHF	TRBV12-3/TRBV12-4	TRBJ1-5	-	-